This entry lists 22 T cell receptor beta chains sequenced from one sample in a study of read filtering for tumor transcriptome and immune sequencing. This library used roughly 400 ng RNA and molecular barcoded adaptors spanning alpha/delta and beta/gamma chains. One entry per CDR3 protein, called by TCRdb with MiXCR from the reads. The top ten hold roughly 11% of the sample, which has roughly 67,000 distinct CDR3 sequences, roughly a fifth seen once. Sample: a population of CD138-negative cells sorted from bone marrow. The origin of the receptors is a donor over 35 with multiple myeloma.

This clonotype was recorded many times. This chain joins TRBV28 and TRBJ2-4; the D gene is possibly TRBD1 (6 bases). The CDR3 runs 13 residues. Germline CDR1 MDHEN, CDR2 SYDVKM. The V and J ends lost 8 bases and 6 bases respectively, with 14 bases between them. CDR3 sequence reads: CASRRDTSNIQYF. CDR3 in DNA: TGTGCCAGCCGCCGGGACACTTCAAACATTCAGTACTTC.

This clonotype showed up many times. The V gene is TRBV15, the J gene TRBJ2-6; either TRBD1 or TRBD2 may fit D (6 bases each). V lost 8 bases and J 0 bases, leaving 17 bases between the germline ends. Germline V CDR1 and CDR2: LNHNV, YYDKDF (reference sequence). This CDR3 spans 17 amino acids. The CDR3 region is CATAGGGRRSGANVLTF. The CDR3 bases are TGTGCCACCGCCGGGGGCGGACGTCGCTCTGGGGCCAACGTCCTGACTTTC.

This clonotype was counted many times. The chain carries TRBV3-1 and TRBJ2-4; 8 bases fit TRBD2. The CDR3 extends over 15 amino acids. Germline lookup yields CDR1 LGHDT and CDR2 YNNKEL (reference sequence). The V gene end was trimmed by 5 bases and the J gene end by 1 base; junction bases not matched to a gene: 4. The CDR3 nucleotides read TGTGCCAGCAGCTTTAGCGGGACCGCCAAAAACATTCAGTACTTC. This codes for CASSFSGTAKNIQYF.

The rearrangement joins TRBV20-1 to TRBJ2-7, with a possible D match to TRBD2 (6 bases). There are 14 residues in the CDR3. Trimming pared 5 bases from V and 0 bases from J, leaving 14 bases between. Germline V CDR1 and CDR2: DFQATT, SNEGSKA (reference sequence). CDR3 region: CSALDHGGSYEQYF. CDR3 nucleotide sequence: TGCAGTGCTTTAGACCACGGGGGCTCCTACGAGCAGTACTTC.

This clonotype occurred a few times. This may come from a read error, since a much larger clone is one base off. The CDR3: CVSSYGGSIPDTQYF. For the CDR3, the DNA is TGTGTCAGCAGTTACGGAGGCAGCATCCCAGATACGCAGTATTTT. This chain uses TRBV6-2 or TRBV6-3 with TRBJ2-3; weak D call: TRBD2 (5 bases). Germline assignment: CDR1 MNHEY and CDR2 SVGEGT. CDR3 size: 15 residues.

In the case of this clonotype: This may be a read error, as it is one base from a much larger clone. This chain joins TRBV28 and TRBJ2-7, with no clear D. This CDR3 contains 13 residues. CDR1 is MDHEN and CDR2 is SYDVKM in the germline V gene. CDR3 region: CASNQIIAYEQCF. CDR3 coding DNA: TGTGCCAGCAACCAGATCATCGCCTACGAGCAGTGCTTC.

V usage is TRBV29-1 and J usage is TRBJ2-1; the D is unclear. CDR3 size: 11 residues. Germline CDR1 and CDR2: SQVTM and ANQGSEA. The V end lost 4 bases, the J end lost 5 bases, and 6 bases lay between the germline ends. CDR3 loop: CSVVGNNEQFF. The CDR3 DNA sequence: TGCAGCGTTGTAGGGAACAATGAGCAGTTCTTC.

The chain combines TRBV11-2 with TRBJ1-3, with D maybe TRBD1 (5 bases). The CDR3 totals 17 residues. The V and J ends lost 1 base and 6 bases respectively, with 19 bases between them. CDR1 SGHAT and CDR2 FQNNGV come from the germline V gene. This CDR3 is CASSLGPWRTSVNTIYF. DNA for the CDR3: TGTGCCAGCAGCTTAGGGCCCTGGAGGACAAGTGTAAACACCATATATTTT.

With respect to this clonotype: This may be a read error: a much more frequent sequence differs by one nucleotide. J is TRBJ2-2 and V is TRBV14; tentative D call: TRBD2 (5 bases). The CDR3 is made up of 13 amino acids. Germline V gene sequence: CDR1 SGHDN, CDR2 FVKESK. The CDR3 sequence: CASSLRNTGEPFF. The CDR3 coding sequence is TGTGCCAGCAGCCTCAGAAACACCGGGGAGCCGTTTTTT.

This clonotype was seen many times. The V call is TRBV5-1, the J call TRBJ2-3, with D possibly TRBD2 on 6 matching bases. CDR3 length equals 15 residues. V lost 0 bases and J 0 bases, leaving 8 bases between the germline ends. In germline, CDR1 is SGHRS, CDR2 YFSETQ. CDR3 DNA: TGCGCCAGCAGCTTGGATGGGACTAGCACAGATACGCAGTATTTT. Its translation: CASSLDGTSTDTQYF.

Ten or more counts support this clonotype. The chain uses TRBV11-3 and TRBJ2-1; D call uncertain. The CDR3 runs to 15 residues. Trimming removed 0 bases from V and 8 bases from J, with 14 bases in between. CDR1 and CDR2 (germline): SGHNT, YENEEA. CDR3 DNA: TGTGCCAGCAGCTTAGATCCCACTCGGGCCGATGAGCAGTTCTTC. This codes for CASSLDPTRADEQFF.

In the case of this clonotype: This may arise from a read error, as a much more abundant clone is one base away. CDR3 sequence: CASSPTLTSTDTQCF. Here the CDR3 DNA reads TGTGCCAGCAGCCCAACACTGACGAGCACAGATACGCAGTGTTTT. The V and J genes are TRBV7-9 and TRBJ2-3, with D unresolved. This CDR3 has 15 amino acids. The germline V gene encodes CDR1 SEHNR and CDR2 FQNEAQ (reference sequence).

About this clonotype: This may stem from a read error, because a much larger clone lies one nucleotide away. The chain links TRBV2 to TRBJ2-1; tentative D call: TRBD1 (5 bases). CDR1 and CDR2 from the germline V gene are SNHLY and FYNNEI. This CDR3 has 15 amino acids. In DNA form, the CDR3 reads TGTGCCAGCAGTGAATCCGGACACCAATACAATGAGCAGCTCTTC. Translating it yields CASSESGHQYNEQLF.

This clonotype was found many times. The genes are TRBV3-1 and TRBJ2-2; 9 bases fit TRBD2. With V trimmed by 1 base and J by 3 bases, 6 bases remained unmatched. Germline CDR1 LGHDT, CDR2 YNNKEL (reference sequence). The CDR3 runs to 17 residues. CDR3 bases: TGTGCCAGCAGCCAAGGGGAAGCGGGAGGAGACACCGGGGAGCTGTTTTTT. It is translated as CASSQGEAGGDTGELFF.

This clonotype came up a few times. The chain couples TRBV19 to TRBJ2-1; TRBD2 matches at 8 bases. Unmatched junction bases numbered 2, after V lost 3 bases and J lost 4 bases. CDR3 length: 14 amino acids. The V gene's germline CDR1 is LNHDA and CDR2 SQIVND (reference sequence). CDR3 in amino acids: CASSIREGYNEQFF. As DNA, the CDR3 is TGTGCCAGTAGTATCCGGGAGGGGTACAATGAGCAGTTCTTC.

This clonotype appeared a few times. The chain employs TRBV20-1 and TRBJ2-2; TRBD2 might be the D (6 bases). The V and J ends lost 5 bases and 0 bases respectively, with 10 bases between them. Germline-derived CDR1 and CDR2 are DFQATT and SNEGSKA (reference sequence). This CDR3 region has 14 residues. The CDR3 sequence is CSAPGTPNTGELFF. The DNA for the CDR3 is TGCAGTGCTCCCGGGACTCCGAACACCGGGGAGCTGTTTTTT.

The table lists this clonotype with many counts. Here the CDR3 DNA reads TGCGCCAGCAGCCAAGAAATTGACCCGACCATAGATACGCAGTATTTT. Residues: CASSQEIDPTIDTQYF. The chain has TRBV4-1 and TRBJ2-3; D is uncertain. Germline CDR1 reads MGHRA; CDR2 reads YSYEKL. With 0 bases removed from V and 5 bases from J, the gap between germline ends came to 15 bases. CDR3 size: 16 residues.

This clonotype was seen at least ten times. The chain recombines TRBV29-1 with TRBJ1-1, with a tentative D call TRBD1 (5 bases). Trimming took 3 bases from V and 4 from J, leaving 12 bases between them. The CDR3 totals 13 residues. The germline V gene has CDR1 SQVTM and CDR2 ANQGSEA. The CDR3 reads CSVENIQGTEAFF. The CDR3, as DNA: TGCAGCGTTGAGAACATTCAGGGCACTGAAGCTTTCTTT.

This clonotype was seen more than once but under ten times. The J gene is TRBJ2-4, the V gene TRBV10-3; D gene unclear. Germline V CDR1 and CDR2: ENHRY, SYGVKD. With 0 bases removed from V and 5 bases from J, the gap between germline ends came to 14 bases. CDR3 length: 16 residues. The CDR3 DNA reads as TGTGCCATCAGTGAGTCTTTCGGTAAAAGGGAAAACATTCAGTACTTC. This encodes CAISESFGKRENIQYF.

This clonotype has ten or more counts. The J gene is TRBJ2-7, the V gene TRBV5-1, with D hard to call. CDR1 is SGHRS and CDR2 is YFSETQ in the germline V gene. Between the trimmed V and J ends, which lost 3 bases and 2 bases, there was a span of 12 bases. This CDR3 region has 14 residues. CDR3 region: CASSSAGLAYEQYF. CDR3 coding DNA: TGCGCCAGCAGCTCCGCCGGGTTAGCCTACGAGCAGTACTTC.

This clonotype was seen repeatedly, ten times or more. The chain combines TRBV7-8 with TRBJ2-1; weak D call: TRBD2 (6 bases). The germline gives CDR1 SGHVS, CDR2 FQNEAQ. Trimming stripped 4 bases from V and 12 bases from J, with 22 bases between. The CDR3 is 15 residues long. CDR3: CASSSGLDRKEGQFF. The CDR3 nucleotides are TGTGCCAGCAGCTCCGGCCTAGACCGAAAGGAGGGGCAGTTCTTC.

This clonotype is judged medium-sized (0.01 to 0.1%). V is TRBV28 and J is TRBJ2-1; 7 bases map to TRBD2. Trimming at V came to 5 bases and at J to 10 bases, leaving 8 bases not matched to a gene. This CDR3 is 13 amino acids long. Germline V gene lookup returns CDR1 MDHEN and CDR2 SYDVKM. The CDR3 sequence: CASSESGAGEQFF. CDR3 DNA sequence: TGTGCCAGCAGTGAGAGCGGGGCTGGCGAGCAGTTCTTC. The full variable domain, in which reference TRBV28 and TRBJ2-1 provide the parts outside the CDR3, is DVKVTQSSRYLVKRTGEKVFLECVQDMDHENMFWYRQDPGLGLRLIYFSYDVKMKEKGDIPEGYSVSREKKERFSLILESASTNQTSMYLCASSESGAGEQFFGPGTRLTVL.